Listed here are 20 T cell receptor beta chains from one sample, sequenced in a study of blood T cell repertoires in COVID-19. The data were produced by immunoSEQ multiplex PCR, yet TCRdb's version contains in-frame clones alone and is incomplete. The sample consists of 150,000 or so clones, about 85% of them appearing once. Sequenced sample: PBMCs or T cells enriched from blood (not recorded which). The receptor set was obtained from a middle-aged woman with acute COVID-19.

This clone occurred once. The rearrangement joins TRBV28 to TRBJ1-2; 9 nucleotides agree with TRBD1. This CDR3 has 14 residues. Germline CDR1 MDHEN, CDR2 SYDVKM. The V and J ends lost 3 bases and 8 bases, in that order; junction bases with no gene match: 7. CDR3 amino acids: CASSLGDRVVGYTF. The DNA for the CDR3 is TGTGCCAGCAGTTTGGGGGACAGGGTAGTAGGCTACACCTTC.

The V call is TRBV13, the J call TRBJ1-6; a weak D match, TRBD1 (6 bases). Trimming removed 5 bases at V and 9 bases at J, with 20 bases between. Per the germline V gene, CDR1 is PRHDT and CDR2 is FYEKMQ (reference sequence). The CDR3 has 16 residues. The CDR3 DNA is TGTGCCAGCAGCCCTAAGGCAGGGGCGCAAGGTTCACCCCTCCACTTT. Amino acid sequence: CASSPKAGAQGSPLHF.

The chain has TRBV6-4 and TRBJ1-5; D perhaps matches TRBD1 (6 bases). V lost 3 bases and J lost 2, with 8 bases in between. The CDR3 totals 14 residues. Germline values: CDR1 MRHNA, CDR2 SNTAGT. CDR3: CASSEQGGNQPQHF. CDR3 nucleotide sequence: TGTGCCAGCAGTGAACAGGGCGGCAATCAGCCCCAGCATTTT.

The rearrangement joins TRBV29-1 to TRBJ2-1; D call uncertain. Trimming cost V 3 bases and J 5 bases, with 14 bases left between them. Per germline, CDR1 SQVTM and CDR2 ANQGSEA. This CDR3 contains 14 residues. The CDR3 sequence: CSVDAISRNNEQFF. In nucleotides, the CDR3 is TGCAGCGTTGACGCCATTAGCAGAAACAATGAGCAGTTCTTC.

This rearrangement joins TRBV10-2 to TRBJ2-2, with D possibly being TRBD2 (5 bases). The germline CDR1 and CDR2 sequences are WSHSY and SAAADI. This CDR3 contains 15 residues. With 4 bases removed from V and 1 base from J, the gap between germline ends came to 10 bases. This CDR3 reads CASSVVGENTGELFF. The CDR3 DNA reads TGCGCCAGCAGTGTAGTGGGAGAGAACACCGGGGAGCTGTTTTTT.

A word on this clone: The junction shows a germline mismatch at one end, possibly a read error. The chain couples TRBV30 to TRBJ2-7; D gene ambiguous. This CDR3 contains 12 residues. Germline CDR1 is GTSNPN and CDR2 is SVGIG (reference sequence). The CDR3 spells CAWSQASSEQYF. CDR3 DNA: TGTGCCTGGAGTCAAGCGTCCTCCGAGCAGTACTTC.

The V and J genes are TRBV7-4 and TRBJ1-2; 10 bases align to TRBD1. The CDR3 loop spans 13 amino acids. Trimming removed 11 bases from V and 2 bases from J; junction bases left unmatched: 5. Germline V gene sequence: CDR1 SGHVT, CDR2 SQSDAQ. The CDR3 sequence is CAPRDRGNYGYTF. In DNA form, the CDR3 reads TGTGCCCCCCGGGACAGGGGAAACTATGGCTACACCTTC.

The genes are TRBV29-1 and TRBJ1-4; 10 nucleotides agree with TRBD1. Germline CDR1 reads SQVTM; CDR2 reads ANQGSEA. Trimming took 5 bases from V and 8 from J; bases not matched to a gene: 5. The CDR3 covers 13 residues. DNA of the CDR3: TGCAGCGTTCTTGGACAGGGGGTAGAAAAACTGTTTTTT. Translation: CSVLGQGVEKLFF.

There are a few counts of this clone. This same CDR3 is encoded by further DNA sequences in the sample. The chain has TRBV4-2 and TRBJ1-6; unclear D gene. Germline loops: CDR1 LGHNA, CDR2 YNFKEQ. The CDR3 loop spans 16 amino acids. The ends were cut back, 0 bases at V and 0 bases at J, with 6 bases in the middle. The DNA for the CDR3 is TGTGCCAGCAGCCAAGATAGCAGCTCCTATAATTCACCCCTCCACTTT. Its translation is CASSQDSSSYNSPLHF.

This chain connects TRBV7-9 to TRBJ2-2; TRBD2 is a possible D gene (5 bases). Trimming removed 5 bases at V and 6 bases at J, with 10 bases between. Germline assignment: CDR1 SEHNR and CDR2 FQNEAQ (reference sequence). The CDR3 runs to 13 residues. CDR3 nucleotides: TGTGCCAGCAGCCCCACTAGTTCCGGGGAGCTGTTTTTT. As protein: CASSPTSSGELFF.

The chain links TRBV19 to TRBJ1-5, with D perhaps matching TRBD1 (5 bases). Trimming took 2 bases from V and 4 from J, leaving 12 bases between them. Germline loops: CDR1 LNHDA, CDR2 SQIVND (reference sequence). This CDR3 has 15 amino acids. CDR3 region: CASSITRAYNQPQHF. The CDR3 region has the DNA TGTGCCAGTAGTATAACCAGGGCTTATAATCAGCCCCAGCATTTT.

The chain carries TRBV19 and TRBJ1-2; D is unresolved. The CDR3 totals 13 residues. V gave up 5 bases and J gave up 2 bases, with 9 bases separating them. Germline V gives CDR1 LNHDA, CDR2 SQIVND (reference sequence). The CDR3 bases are TGTGCCAGTAGTTCCCGAGGGAACTATGGCTACACCTTC. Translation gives CASSSRGNYGYTF.

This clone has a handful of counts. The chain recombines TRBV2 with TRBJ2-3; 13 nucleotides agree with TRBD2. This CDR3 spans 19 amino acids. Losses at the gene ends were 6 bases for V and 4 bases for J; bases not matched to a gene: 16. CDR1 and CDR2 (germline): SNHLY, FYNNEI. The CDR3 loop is CASRKLAGGPGAWADTQYF. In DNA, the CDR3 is TGTGCCAGCAGGAAACTAGCGGGAGGGCCGGGCGCCTGGGCAGATACGCAGTATTTT.

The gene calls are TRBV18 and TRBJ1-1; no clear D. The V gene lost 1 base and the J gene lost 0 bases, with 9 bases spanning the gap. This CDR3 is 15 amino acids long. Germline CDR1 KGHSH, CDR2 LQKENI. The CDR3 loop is CASSPRASMNTEAFF. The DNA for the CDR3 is TGTGCCAGCTCACCACGGGCCAGCATGAACACTGAAGCTTTCTTT.

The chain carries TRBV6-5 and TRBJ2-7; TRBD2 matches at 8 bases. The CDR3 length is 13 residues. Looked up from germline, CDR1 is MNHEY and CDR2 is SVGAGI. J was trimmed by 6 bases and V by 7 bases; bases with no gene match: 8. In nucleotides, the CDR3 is TGTGCCAGCACGGCGGGAGGTCCTTCCGAGCAGTACTTC. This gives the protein CASTAGGPSEQYF.

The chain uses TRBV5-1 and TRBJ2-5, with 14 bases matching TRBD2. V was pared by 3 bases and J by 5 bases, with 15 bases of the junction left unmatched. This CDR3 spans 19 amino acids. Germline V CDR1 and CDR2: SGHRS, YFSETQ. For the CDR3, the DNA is TGCGCCAGCAGCTGGGGGATGCCGGGACTAGCGGGAGTCGGGGAGACCCAGTACTTC. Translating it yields CASSWGMPGLAGVGETQYF.

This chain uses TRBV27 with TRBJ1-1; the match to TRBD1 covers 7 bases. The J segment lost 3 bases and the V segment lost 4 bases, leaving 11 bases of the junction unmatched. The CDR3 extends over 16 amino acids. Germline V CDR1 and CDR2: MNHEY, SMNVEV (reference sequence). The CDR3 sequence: CASSSHPQGRDTEAFF. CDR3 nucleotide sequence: TGTGCCAGCAGTTCACACCCACAGGGGCGGGACACTGAAGCTTTCTTT.

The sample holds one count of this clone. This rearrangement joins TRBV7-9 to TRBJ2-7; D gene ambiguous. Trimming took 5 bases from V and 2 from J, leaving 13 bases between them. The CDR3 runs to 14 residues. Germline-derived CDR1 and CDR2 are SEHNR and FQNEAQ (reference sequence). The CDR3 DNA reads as TGTGCCAGCAGCCCTCCTCTCTTCCCCTACGAGCAGTACTTC. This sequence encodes CASSPPLFPYEQYF.

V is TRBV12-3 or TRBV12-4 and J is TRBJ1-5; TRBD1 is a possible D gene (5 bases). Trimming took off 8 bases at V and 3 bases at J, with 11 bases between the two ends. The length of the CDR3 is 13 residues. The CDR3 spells CASVVGLNQPQHF. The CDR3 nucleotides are TGTGCCAGCGTGGTGGGGCTCAATCAGCCCCAGCATTTT.

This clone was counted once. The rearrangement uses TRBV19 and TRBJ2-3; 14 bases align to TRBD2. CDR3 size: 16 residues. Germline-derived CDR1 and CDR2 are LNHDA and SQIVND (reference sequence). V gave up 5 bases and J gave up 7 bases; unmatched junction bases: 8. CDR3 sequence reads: CASSPQGLAGAHTQYF. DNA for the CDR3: TGTGCCAGTAGTCCACAGGGACTAGCGGGAGCTCATACGCAGTATTTT. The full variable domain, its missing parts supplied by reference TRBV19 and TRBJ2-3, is DGGITQSPKYLFRKEGQNVTLSCEQNLNHDAMYWYRQDPGQGLRLIYYSQIVNDFQKGDIAEGYSVSREKKESFPLTVTSAQKNPTAFYLCASSPQGLAGAHTQYFGPGTRLTVL.